Following are 27 T cell receptor beta chains from one sample sequenced in a study of cytomegalovirus exposure and HLA in healthy donors. The PCR ran on 60 Vbeta and 13 Jbeta primers. Method: immunoSEQ multiplex PCR; TCRdb's copy keeps in-frame clones and lacks some. The sample lists about 76,000 clones; approximately 80% were seen once. Material for sequencing was PBMCs. These receptors all come from a woman aged 30 to 39 in good health and CMV-seronegative.

The CDR3 nucleotides read TGTGCCAGCAGCCAACGGGAATACAATGAGCAGTTCTTC. It yields the protein CASSQREYNEQFF. This chain connects TRBV4-2 to TRBJ2-1; weak D call: TRBD2 (5 bases). The V end was cut by 2 bases, the J end by 4 bases, with 6 bases between. The length of the CDR3 is 13 residues. CDR1 is LGHNA, CDR2 YNFKEQ, per germline.

This clone was counted a single time. The CDR3 region is CASSLQGFNEKLFF. CDR3 coding DNA: TGTGCCAGCTCACTCCAGGGGTTTAATGAAAAACTGTTTTTT. V usage is TRBV18 and J usage is TRBJ1-4; TRBD1 might be the D (6 bases). The CDR3 spans 14 residues. V dropped 4 bases and J dropped 4 bases, with 10 bases sitting between them. Per the germline V gene, CDR1 is KGHSH and CDR2 is LQKENI.

The genes are TRBV15 and TRBJ2-7; 7 bases match TRBD1. Per the germline V gene, CDR1 is LNHNV and CDR2 is YYDKDF (reference sequence). The length of the CDR3 is 14 residues. Unmatched junction bases numbered 5, after V lost 5 bases and J lost 1 base. The CDR3 sequence is CATSGWDSSYEQYF. The CDR3 coding sequence is TGTGCCACCAGCGGATGGGACAGTTCCTACGAGCAGTACTTC. Full variable domain (missing parts from reference TRBV15 and TRBJ2-7): DAMVIQNPRYQVTQFGKPVTLSCSQTLNHNVMYWYQQKSSQAPKLLFHYYDKDFNNEADTPDNFQSRRPNTSFCFLDIRSPGLGDTAMYLCATSGWDSSYEQYFGPGTRLTVT.

The rearrangement joins TRBV5-1 to TRBJ2-5; the match to TRBD2 covers 8 bases. The DNA matches TRBJ2-7 better at its end, which makes the J call doubtful. Germline values: CDR1 SGHRS, CDR2 YFSETQ. The CDR3 extends over 16 amino acids. CDR3 in amino acids: CASSPEASGLPYEQYF. The CDR3 coding sequence is TGCGCCAGCAGCCCGGAGGCTAGCGGGCTTCCCTACGAGCAGTACTTC.

This clone appeared once. The chain couples TRBV11-2 to TRBJ2-5, with D hard to call. CDR3 length: 13 residues. Looked up from germline, CDR1 is SGHAT and CDR2 is FQNNGV. V lost 5 bases to trimming and J lost 1 base, with 8 bases between them. The CDR3 spells CASSLNFQETQYF. The DNA for the CDR3 is TGTGCCAGCAGCCTAAACTTCCAAGAGACCCAGTACTTC.

This clone has just one count. The rearrangement joins TRBV7-9 to TRBJ1-1; D may be TRBD1 (5 bases). Per the germline V gene, CDR1 is SEHNR and CDR2 is FQNEAQ (reference sequence). The CDR3 totals 13 residues. V lost 5 bases to trimming and J lost 1 base, with 8 bases between them. Here the CDR3 DNA reads TGTGCCAGCAGCCGGGACTCGAACACTGAAGCTTTCTTT. Residues: CASSRDSNTEAFF.

This clone was found once. The chain combines TRBV5-1 with TRBJ2-5; 8 positions agree with TRBD2. Unmatched junction bases numbered 5, after V lost 2 bases and J lost 5 bases. The CDR3 runs to 14 residues. Germline values: CDR1 SGHRS, CDR2 YFSETQ. The CDR3 loop is CASSLTGGRETQYF. The DNA of the CDR3 is TGCGCCAGCAGCTTAACGGGAGGGAGGGAGACCCAGTACTTC.

The chain is built from TRBV6-5 and TRBJ1-1, with D possibly matching TRBD1 (5 bases). The germline V and J ends were trimmed by 2 bases and 0 bases, with 10 bases remaining between them. CDR1 and CDR2 from the germline V gene are MNHEY and SVGAGI. The CDR3 is 15 residues long. The CDR3 reads CASSYDGHLNTEAFF. Written as DNA, the CDR3 is TGTGCCAGCAGTTACGACGGACACTTGAACACTGAAGCTTTCTTT.

The chain joins TRBV6-1 to TRBJ2-7, with 9 bases lining up with TRBD1. The V gene's germline CDR1 is MNHNS and CDR2 SASEGT. The CDR3 loop spans 14 amino acids. Trimming removed 6 bases from V and 3 bases from J; junction bases left unmatched: 6. This CDR3 reads CASRKGQGNYEQYF. As DNA, the CDR3 is TGTGCCAGCAGAAAAGGACAGGGGAACTACGAGCAGTACTTC.

CDR3: CASSSAGGSTNEKLFF. CDR3 sequence (DNA): TGCGCCAGCAGCTCGGCTGGGGGCTCAACTAATGAAAAACTGTTTTTT. The chain carries TRBV5-1 and TRBJ1-4, with D tentatively TRBD1 (6 bases). The V end was cut by 3 bases, the J end by 0 bases, with 12 bases between. Germline loops: CDR1 SGHRS, CDR2 YFSETQ. The CDR3 consists of 16 residues.

This clone was detected only a few times. The rearrangement uses TRBV30 and TRBJ2-5; maybe TRBD1 (6 bases). The J call may be incorrect, as the DNA end agrees better with TRBJ2-7. Germline V lookup: CDR1 GTSNPN, CDR2 SVGIG (reference sequence). The CDR3 loop spans 16 amino acids. CDR3 sequence (DNA): TGTGCCTGGAGTGTTGCCTACAGGGACGGCCTCTACGAGCAGTACTTC. Translating gives CAWSVAYRDGLYEQYF.

This clone was counted once. The chain joins TRBV27 to TRBJ2-5, with TRBD1 matching 12 bases. The DNA end favors TRBJ2-7, so the J call may be wrong. CDR1 and CDR2 (germline): MNHEY, SMNVEV (reference sequence). This CDR3 is 15 amino acids long. In DNA form, the CDR3 reads TGTGCCAGCAGTCCCGGGACAGGGGGCTTTAACGAGCAGTACTTC. Translation: CASSPGTGGFNEQYF.

The chain carries TRBV29-1 and TRBJ1-1, with a tentative D call TRBD1 (6 bases). Trimming shortened V by 6 bases and J by 1 base, and 15 bases separated the two germline ends. The CDR3 sequence is 14 residues long. Germline CDR1 SQVTM, CDR2 ANQGSEA. The CDR3 region has the DNA TGCAGCGTAGCGCCGGGACAACCGAACACTGAAGCTTTCTTT. Its translation: CSVAPGQPNTEAFF. Variable domain in full (rest from reference TRBV29-1 and TRBJ1-1): SAVISQKPSRDICQRGTSLTIQCQVDSQVTMMFWYRQQPGQSLTLIATANQGSEATYESGFVIDKFPISRPNLTFSTLTVSNMSPEDSSIYLCSVAPGQPNTEAFFGQGTRLTVV.

This chain uses TRBV4-1 with TRBJ2-1, with 10 bases identical to TRBD2. The germline CDR1 and CDR2 sequences are MGHRA and YSYEKL. The CDR3 consists of 16 residues. The junction had 9 bases not matched to a gene; V was cut back by 0 bases and J by 10 bases. CDR3 protein: CASSQERGLAVKEQFF. Here the CDR3 DNA reads TGCGCCAGCAGCCAAGAGCGCGGACTAGCGGTAAAGGAGCAGTTCTTC.

This chain uses TRBV27 with TRBJ1-1; 7 nucleotides agree with TRBD1. After removal of 5 bases from V and 3 bases from J, the junction contained 3 bases not matched to a gene. Per the germline V gene, CDR1 is MNHEY and CDR2 is SMNVEV (reference sequence). The CDR3 totals 13 residues. CDR3 sequence reads: CASSLTGYTEAFF. The CDR3 DNA is TGTGCCAGCAGTCTGACAGGGTACACTGAAGCTTTCTTT.

Only a few counts were recorded for this clone. The V gene is TRBV5-1, the J gene TRBJ2-7; tentatively, D is TRBD1 (6 bases). This CDR3 spans 14 amino acids. Per the germline V gene, CDR1 is SGHRS and CDR2 is YFSETQ. V lost 4 bases to trimming and J lost 3 bases, with 14 bases between them. This CDR3 is CASSHTGTFYEQYF. CDR3 coding DNA: TGCGCCAGCAGCCATACAGGGACCTTCTACGAGCAGTACTTC.

The chain couples TRBV27 to TRBJ2-5; a possible D gene is TRBD2 (5 bases). The CDR3 sequence is 14 residues long. V lost 5 bases, J lost 4 bases, and 14 bases lay in between. Looked up from germline, CDR1 is MNHEY and CDR2 is SMNVEV (reference sequence). The CDR3 DNA sequence: TGTGCCAGCAGTCCGGACTGGGCGGGAGAGACCCAGTACTTC. Amino acid sequence: CASSPDWAGETQYF.

The chain carries TRBV27 and TRBJ2-5, with D possibly being TRBD1 (7 bases). Germline CDR1 reads MNHEY; CDR2 reads SMNVEV (reference sequence). V was pared by 1 base and J by 5 bases, with 17 bases between. The CDR3 consists of 16 residues. The chain's CDR3 is CASSLWFGSGGETQYF. CDR3 in DNA: TGTGCCAGCAGTTTATGGTTCGGGTCAGGGGGGGAGACCCAGTACTTC.

The chain links TRBV7-8 to TRBJ2-1; D is unclear. Germline loops: CDR1 SGHVS, CDR2 FQNEAQ. The CDR3 is made up of 13 amino acids. Trimming removed 5 bases from V and 9 bases from J, with 14 bases in between. This CDR3 is CASSTGGSGEQFF. The CDR3 region has the DNA TGTGCCAGCAGCACCGGTGGTTCGGGTGAGCAGTTCTTC.

The J gene is TRBJ1-1, the V gene TRBV7-3; 8 nucleotides agree with TRBD1. Germline CDR1 and CDR2: SGHTA and FQGTGA. After removal of 2 bases from V and 3 bases from J, the junction contained 5 bases not matched to a gene. The CDR3 is 15 amino acids. The CDR3 protein is CASSLAGQGYTEAFF. The CDR3 region has the DNA TGTGCCAGCAGCTTAGCCGGACAGGGTTACACTGAAGCTTTCTTT.

The CDR3 DNA is TGTGCCAGTAGTATAGGACAGACTAGCACAGATACGCAGTATTTT. Encoded protein: CASSIGQTSTDTQYF. The chain joins TRBV19 to TRBJ2-3; D is perhaps TRBD1 (5 bases). Germline V gives CDR1 LNHDA, CDR2 SQIVND (reference sequence). With 1 base removed from V and 0 bases from J, the gap between germline ends came to 8 bases. This CDR3 is 15 amino acids long.

The chain employs TRBV28 and TRBJ2-3; no clear D. The ends were cut back, 3 bases at V and 6 bases at J, with 16 bases in the middle. This CDR3 is 15 amino acids long. The germline CDR1 and CDR2 sequences are MDHEN and SYDVKM. The CDR3 nucleotides are TGTGCCAGCAGTTTCGGCGGTCCTTTATCCGATACGCAGTATTTT. This codes for CASSFGGPLSDTQYF.

V usage is TRBV9 and J usage is TRBJ2-7; TRBD2 matches at 9 bases. The CDR3 is 17 residues long. Looked up from germline, CDR1 is SGDLS and CDR2 is YYNGEE. Trimming took 4 bases from V and 2 from J; bases not matched to a gene: 13. The CDR3 DNA is TGTGCCAGCAGCCCCCGGCTAGCGGGATGGGAAACCTACGAGCAGTACTTC. Protein sequence: CASSPRLAGWETYEQYF.

The chain joins TRBV4-3 to TRBJ2-3; 7 bases agree with TRBD2. The CDR3 extends over 16 amino acids. The J segment lost 3 bases and the V segment lost 0 bases, leaving 6 bases of the junction unmatched. Germline CDR1 and CDR2: LGHNA and YSLEER. The CDR3 bases are TGCGCCAGCAGCCAAGATTCACGGGGAGGGACAGATACGCAGTATTTT. This sequence encodes CASSQDSRGGTDTQYF.

The chain has TRBV5-1 and TRBJ2-5; D may be TRBD1 (6 bases). The closer fit of TRBJ2-7 to the DNA end suggests the J call may be wrong. This CDR3 is 13 amino acids long. The germline V gene has CDR1 SGHRS and CDR2 YFSETQ. The CDR3 is CASSRDNSYEQYF. CDR3 in DNA: TGCGCCAGCAGCAGGGACAACTCCTACGAGCAGTACTTC.

This clone appeared once. The rearrangement links TRBV4-2 to TRBJ2-1; 10 bases line up with TRBD2. V dropped 4 bases and J dropped 4; count of bases not matched to a gene: 16. CDR3 length: 19 residues. The germline V gene encodes CDR1 LGHNA and CDR2 YNFKEQ. The CDR3 region has the DNA TGTGCCAGCAGCCCCGGGTGGACTAGCGGCCTCAACAGGTACAATGAGCAGTTCTTC. Its translation is CASSPGWTSGLNRYNEQFF.

This clone was counted between two and nine times. The rearrangement links TRBV7-9 to TRBJ2-3, with TRBD2 matching over 8 bases. The germline V gene has CDR1 SEHNR and CDR2 FQNEAQ (reference sequence). The CDR3 sequence is 14 residues long. J lost 4 bases, V lost 1 base, and 1 base had no gene match. CDR3 sequence (DNA): TGTGCCAGCAGCTTAGACGGGAGGGCAGATACGCAGTATTTT. It encodes CASSLDGRADTQYF.